The clone carrying this T cell receptor beta chain was counted a few times. Its antigen is not identified. This entry is derived from a study of CD8 T cells in ankylosing spondylitis. Study-wide results and limits: Certain motif variants had earlier appeared in reactive arthritis synovial fluid and blood. A TCR beta motif of about eight highly homologous variants seemed to mark ankylosing spondylitis blood.

TCRdb reanalysed the 5' RACE reads using MiXCR and keeps one entry per CDR3 protein. The data contain hundreds of thousands of distinct CDR3 sequences, 25% to 30% of them seen just once; the ten biggest clones take up 0.85% to 1%. Trimming took off 0 bases at V and 8 bases at J, with 13 bases between the two ends. Looked up from germline, CDR1 is WSHSY and CDR2 is SAAADI. This CDR3 has 14 residues. The chain has TRBV10-2 and TRBJ1-2, with unresolved D. The sequenced sample consisted of blood, either unsorted or a sorted T cell fraction (not recorded which). This sequence originates from a male donor with ankylosing spondylitis. The CDR3 DNA reads TGCGCCAGCAGTGAGTCCACGGGTTGGCAAGGCTACACCTTC. Translating it yields CASSESTGWQGYTF.